The 18 T cell receptor beta chains presented below share a single source sample, sequenced in a study of human T cells and chemical hapten exposure. The time point here: pre-sensitization, week 0. The sample's treatment: therapeutic diphenylcyclopropenone sensitization with weekly scalp DPC. TCRdb itself ran the RACE reads through MiXCR, one entry per CDR3 protein. This sample has 280,000 or so distinct CDR3 sequences, with around 7.3% found just once. Sequences were derived from whole blood, sampled in connection with sensitization to the hapten diphenylcyclopropenone (DPC). The receptors derive from a man younger than 35 with alopecia areata. Some clones in this sample may be carry-over from other donors' samples.

The rearrangement uses TRBV9 and TRBJ2-6; the match to TRBD2 covers 10 bases. Trimming cost V 0 bases and J 0 bases; bases outside gene matches: 9. Looked up from germline, CDR1 is SGDLS and CDR2 is YYNGEE. The length of the CDR3 is 20 residues. CDR3 bases: TGTGCCAGCAGCGTAGTCCCTACTAGCGGGGTAATCTCTGGGGCCAACGTCCTGACTTTC. Translating gives CASSVVPTSGVISGANVLTF.

The V gene is TRBV5-1, the J gene TRBJ2-5, with D unresolved. CDR1 is SGHRS and CDR2 is YFSETQ in the germline V gene. V shed 0 bases and J shed 1 base, with 7 bases lying between them. This CDR3 contains 14 residues. The CDR3 protein is CASSLAATQETQYF. Written as DNA, the CDR3 is TGCGCCAGCAGCTTGGCGGCTACCCAAGAGACCCAGTACTTC.

This clonotype was detected many times. The genes are TRBV10-3 and TRBJ2-5, with D perhaps matching TRBD2 (5 bases). Germline CDR1 is ENHRY and CDR2 is SYGVKD. The CDR3 consists of 15 residues. V lost 6 bases to trimming and J lost 1 base, with 15 bases between them. CDR3 DNA: TGTGCCATCAGCCAATCGGAGGTCTTCCAAGAGACCCAGTACTTC. Protein product: CAISQSEVFQETQYF.

This clonotype was observed a few times. This sequence joins TRBV12-3 or TRBV12-4 and TRBJ1-4, with D unclear. The CDR3 is 13 amino acids. The V gene lost 3 bases and the J gene lost 4 bases, with 6 bases spanning the gap. CDR3 amino acids: CASSFSINEKLFF. As DNA, the CDR3 is TGTGCCAGCAGTTTTTCCATTAATGAAAAACTGTTTTTT.

The CDR3 reads CATGYGRDTEAFF. In nucleotides, the CDR3 is TGTGCCACCGGTTACGGAAGGGACACTGAAGCTTTCTTT. V usage is TRBV12-3 or TRBV12-4 and J usage is TRBJ1-1, with no clear D. CDR3 length equals 13 residues. V lost 10 bases and J 3 bases, leaving 15 bases between the germline ends.

The chain joins TRBV7-2 to TRBJ2-3, with a weak D call TRBD1 (6 bases). Germline-derived CDR1 and CDR2 are SGHTA and FQGNSA. Trimming took 5 bases from V and 0 from J, leaving 12 bases between them. The CDR3 is made up of 15 amino acids. The CDR3 DNA follows: TGTGCCAGCAGCCGCGGACAGCCTAGCACAGATACGCAGTATTTT. It specifies CASSRGQPSTDTQYF.

V usage is TRBV7-2 and J usage is TRBJ2-2; 8 nucleotides agree with TRBD2. This CDR3 comprises 13 residues. Germline loops: CDR1 SGHTA, CDR2 FQGNSA. J gave up 6 bases and V 4 bases, and 1 base lay outside the gene matches. The DNA of the CDR3 is TGTGCCAGCAGCTACGGGGGGGCCGGGGAGCTGTTTTTT. This translates into CASSYGGAGELFF.

This clonotype was found many times. The gene calls are TRBV12-5 and TRBJ1-1; D remains ambiguous. The V and J ends lost 1 base and 0 bases respectively, with 3 bases between them. The CDR3 runs to 13 residues. CDR1 and CDR2 (germline): LGHNT, FRNRAP. The CDR3 is CASGLGLNTEAFF. The DNA for the CDR3 is TGTGCTAGTGGTTTGGGTCTGAACACTGAAGCTTTCTTT.

This clonotype was seen ten or more times. The chain links TRBV12-3 or TRBV12-4 to TRBJ1-1, with D unclear. This CDR3 contains 18 residues. Between the trimmed V and J ends, which lost 5 bases and 4 bases, there was a span of 26 bases. The DNA of the CDR3 is TGTGCCAGCAGTCGCATGGCCTATACTAGCTGGTTGGGCACTGAAGCTTTCTTT. Its translation is CASSRMAYTSWLGTEAFF.

This clonotype was picked up a small number of times. This chain connects TRBV10-3 to TRBJ1-4, with a possible D match to TRBD1 (6 bases). The CDR3 is made up of 13 amino acids. From germline, CDR1 is ENHRY and CDR2 SYGVKD. Trimming left V 10 bases short and J 7 bases short, with 16 bases between. CDR3 loop: CATARLTGEKLFF. The DNA for the CDR3 is TGTGCCACCGCCCGATTGACAGGTGAAAAACTGTTTTTT.

V usage is TRBV6-2 or TRBV6-3 and J usage is TRBJ2-7, with TRBD2 as a possible D gene (5 bases). With 0 bases removed from V and 3 bases from J, the gap between germline ends came to 9 bases. This CDR3 region has 14 residues. CDR1 and CDR2 from the germline V gene are MNHEY and SVGEGT. The CDR3 DNA reads as TGTGCCAGCAGTTACTCAGGAGGCGACTACGAGCAGTACGTC. Encoded protein: CASSYSGGDYEQYV.

The chain combines TRBV24-1 with TRBJ2-5; TRBD2 might be the D (6 bases). Per the germline V gene, CDR1 is KGHDR and CDR2 is SFDVKD. With 0 bases removed from V and 3 bases from J, the gap between germline ends came to 16 bases. The CDR3 contains 17 residues. DNA of the CDR3: TGTGCCACCAGTGATTTGCGGATTGCGGGGACGGAAGAGACCCAGTACTTC. It codes for CATSDLRIAGTEETQYF.

This clonotype occurred many times. This chain connects TRBV5-8 to TRBJ2-5; D gene ambiguous. CDR1 and CDR2 (germline): SGHTS, YDEGEE. Trimming pared 2 bases from V and 6 bases from J, leaving 8 bases between. There are 12 residues in the CDR3. CDR3 sequence: CASSLAGQTQYF. The CDR3 nucleotides read TGTGCCAGCAGCTTAGCCGGACAGACCCAGTACTTC.

This clonotype has more than one count but fewer than ten. The V and J genes are TRBV11-3 and TRBJ1-5; no clear D gene. The CDR3 runs 15 residues. The V end lost 4 bases, the J end lost 4 bases, and 14 bases lay between the germline ends. Germline V gene lookup returns CDR1 SGHNT and CDR2 YENEEA. CDR3 loop: CASSSLRLGNQPQHF. In DNA, the CDR3 is TGTGCCAGCAGCTCCCTGCGGTTGGGAAATCAGCCCCAGCATTTT.

V usage is TRBV6-1 and J usage is TRBJ1-1; no reliable D call. V shed 5 bases and J shed 1 base, with 11 bases lying between them. Per the germline V gene, CDR1 is MNHNS and CDR2 is SASEGT. The CDR3 is 14 amino acids. The CDR3 is CASSIIWENTEAFF. CDR3 nucleotide sequence: TGTGCCAGCAGTATTATATGGGAGAACACTGAAGCTTTCTTT.

This clonotype appeared a few times. The chain uses TRBV29-1 and TRBJ2-2; TRBD1 agrees at 10 bases. The J segment lost 3 bases and the V segment lost 4 bases, leaving 2 bases of the junction unmatched. The CDR3 runs to 14 residues. From germline, CDR1 is SQVTM and CDR2 ANQGSEA. CDR3 loop: CSVVGTGDTGELFF. The CDR3 DNA reads TGCAGCGTTGTAGGGACAGGGGACACCGGGGAGCTGTTTTTT.

There are a few counts of this clonotype. J is TRBJ2-7 and V is TRBV27, with 8 bases fitting TRBD2. Germline V gene lookup returns CDR1 MNHEY and CDR2 SMNVEV (reference sequence). The CDR3 loop spans 15 amino acids. V lost 2 bases to trimming and J lost 1 base; unmatched junction nucleotides: 4. Here the CDR3 reads CASSLSGGLSYEQYF. DNA for the CDR3: TGTGCCAGCAGTTTAAGCGGGGGTCTTTCCTACGAGCAGTACTTC.

V usage is TRBV5-6 and J usage is TRBJ2-2; no reliable D call. The germline V and J ends were trimmed by 2 bases and 7 bases, with 12 bases remaining between them. This CDR3 spans 14 amino acids. Germline V gene lookup returns CDR1 SGHDT and CDR2 YYEEEE. CDR3 DNA: TGTGCCAGCAGCTTTCTGGCGTCTGGCGGGGAGCTGTTTTTT. Translating gives CASSFLASGGELFF.